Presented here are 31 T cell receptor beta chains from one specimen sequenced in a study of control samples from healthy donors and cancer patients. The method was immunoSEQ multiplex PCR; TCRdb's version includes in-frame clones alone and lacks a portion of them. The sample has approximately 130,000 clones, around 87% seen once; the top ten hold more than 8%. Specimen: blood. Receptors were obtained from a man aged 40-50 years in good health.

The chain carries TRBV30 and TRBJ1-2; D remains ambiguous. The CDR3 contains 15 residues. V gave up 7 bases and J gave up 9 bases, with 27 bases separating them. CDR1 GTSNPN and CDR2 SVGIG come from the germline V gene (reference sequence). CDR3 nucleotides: TGTGCCTCAACAACAGTCCGGACCTACTCAGCTAGCTACACCTTC. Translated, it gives CASTTVRTYSASYTF. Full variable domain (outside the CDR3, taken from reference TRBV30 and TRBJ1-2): SQTIHQWPATLVQPVGSPLSLECTVEGTSNPNLYWYRQAAGRGLQLLFYSVGIGQISSEVPQNLSASRPQDRQFILSSKKLLLSDSGFYLCASTTVRTYSASYTFGSGTRLTVV.

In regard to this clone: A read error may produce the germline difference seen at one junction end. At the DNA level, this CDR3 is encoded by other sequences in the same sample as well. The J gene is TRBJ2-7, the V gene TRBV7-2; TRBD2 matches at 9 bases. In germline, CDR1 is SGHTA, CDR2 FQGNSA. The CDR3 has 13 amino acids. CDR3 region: CASSLAGSYEQYF. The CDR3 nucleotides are TGTGCCAGCAGCCTAGCGGGGTCCTACGAGCAGTACTTC.

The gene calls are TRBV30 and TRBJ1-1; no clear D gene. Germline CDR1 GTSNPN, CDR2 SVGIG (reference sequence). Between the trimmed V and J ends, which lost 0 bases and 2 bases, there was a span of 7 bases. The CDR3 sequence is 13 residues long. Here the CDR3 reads CAWSVSINTEAFF. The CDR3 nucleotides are TGTGCCTGGAGTGTATCCATCAACACTGAAGCTTTCTTT. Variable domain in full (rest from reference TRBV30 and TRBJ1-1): SQTIHQWPATLVQPVGSPLSLECTVEGTSNPNLYWYRQAAGRGLQLLFYSVGIGQISSEVPQNLSASRPQDRQFILSSKKLLLSDSGFYLCAWSVSINTEAFFGQGTRLTVV.

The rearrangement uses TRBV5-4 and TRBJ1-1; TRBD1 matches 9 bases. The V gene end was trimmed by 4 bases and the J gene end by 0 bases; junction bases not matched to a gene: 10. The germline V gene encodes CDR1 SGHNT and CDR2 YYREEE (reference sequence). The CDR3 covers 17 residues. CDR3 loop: CASSPGTGSKMNTEAFF. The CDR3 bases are TGTGCCAGCAGCCCCGGGACAGGGAGTAAAATGAACACTGAAGCTTTCTTT.

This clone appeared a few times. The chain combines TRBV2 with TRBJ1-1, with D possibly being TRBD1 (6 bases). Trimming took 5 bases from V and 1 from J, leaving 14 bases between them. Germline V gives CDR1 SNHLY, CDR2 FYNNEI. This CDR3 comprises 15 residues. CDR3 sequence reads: CASSSKDRTNTEAFF. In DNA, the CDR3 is TGTGCCAGCAGTTCAAAGGACAGAACGAACACTGAAGCTTTCTTT.

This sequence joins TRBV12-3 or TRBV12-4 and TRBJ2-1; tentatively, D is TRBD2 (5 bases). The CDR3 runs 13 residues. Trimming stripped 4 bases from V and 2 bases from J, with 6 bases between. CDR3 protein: CASSSGTYNEQFF. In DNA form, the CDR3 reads TGTGCCAGCAGTTCCGGGACCTACAATGAGCAGTTCTTC.

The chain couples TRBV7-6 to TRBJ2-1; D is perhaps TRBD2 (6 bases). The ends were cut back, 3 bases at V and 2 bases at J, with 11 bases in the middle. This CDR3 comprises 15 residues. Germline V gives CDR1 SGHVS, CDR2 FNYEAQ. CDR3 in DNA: TGTGCCAGCAGCTTCTCGGCGGGGCCCTACAATGAGCAGTTCTTC. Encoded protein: CASSFSAGPYNEQFF. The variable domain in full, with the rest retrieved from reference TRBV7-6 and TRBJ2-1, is GAGVSQSPRYKVTKRGQDVALRCDPISGHVSLYWYRQALGQGPEFLTYFNYEAQQDKSGLPNDRFSAERPEGSISTLTIQRTEQRDSAMYRCASSFSAGPYNEQFFGPGTRLTVL.

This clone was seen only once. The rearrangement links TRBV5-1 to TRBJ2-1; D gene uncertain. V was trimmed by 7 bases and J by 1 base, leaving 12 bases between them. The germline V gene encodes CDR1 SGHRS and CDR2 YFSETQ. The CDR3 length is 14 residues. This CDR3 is CASSWGNSYNEQFF. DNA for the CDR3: TGCGCCAGCTCGTGGGGAAATTCCTACAATGAGCAGTTCTTC.

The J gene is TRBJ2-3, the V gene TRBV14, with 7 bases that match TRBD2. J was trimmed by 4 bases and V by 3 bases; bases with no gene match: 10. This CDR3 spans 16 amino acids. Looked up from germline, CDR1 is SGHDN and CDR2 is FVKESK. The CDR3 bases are TGTGCCAGCAGCCAGTTGAGCGGGGCGGAACCAGATACGCAGTATTTT. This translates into CASSQLSGAEPDTQYF.

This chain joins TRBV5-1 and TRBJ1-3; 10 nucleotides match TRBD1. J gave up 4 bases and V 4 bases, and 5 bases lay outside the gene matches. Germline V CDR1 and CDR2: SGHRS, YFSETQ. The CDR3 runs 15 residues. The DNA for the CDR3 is TGCGCCAGCAGCGGGACAGGGGCGAGCGGAAACACCATATATTTT. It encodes CASSGTGASGNTIYF.

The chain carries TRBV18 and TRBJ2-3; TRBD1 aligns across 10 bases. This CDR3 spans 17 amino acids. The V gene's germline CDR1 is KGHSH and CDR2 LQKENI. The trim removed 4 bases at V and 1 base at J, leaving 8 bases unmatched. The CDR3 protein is CASSHRQGAQGTDTQYF. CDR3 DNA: TGTGCCAGCTCACACCGACAGGGGGCGCAGGGCACAGATACGCAGTATTTT.

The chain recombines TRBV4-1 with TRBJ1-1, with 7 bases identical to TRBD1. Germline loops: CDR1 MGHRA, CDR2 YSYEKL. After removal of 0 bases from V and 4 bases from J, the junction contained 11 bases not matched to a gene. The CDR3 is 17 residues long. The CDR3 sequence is CASSQEGRGPSTTEAFF. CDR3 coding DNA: TGCGCCAGCAGCCAAGAGGGGAGGGGGCCGTCCACCACTGAAGCTTTCTTT.

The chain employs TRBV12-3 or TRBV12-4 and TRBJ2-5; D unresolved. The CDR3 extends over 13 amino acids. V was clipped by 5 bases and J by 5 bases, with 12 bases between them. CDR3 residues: CASSTRVAETQYF. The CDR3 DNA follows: TGTGCCAGCAGTACCCGAGTGGCGGAGACCCAGTACTTC.

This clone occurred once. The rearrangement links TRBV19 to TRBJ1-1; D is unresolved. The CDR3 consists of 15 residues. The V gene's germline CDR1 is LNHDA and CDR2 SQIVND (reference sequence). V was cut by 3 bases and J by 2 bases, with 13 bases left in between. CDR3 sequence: CASSISAGRNTEAFF. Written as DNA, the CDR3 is TGTGCCAGTAGTATTTCTGCAGGAAGAAACACTGAAGCTTTCTTT.

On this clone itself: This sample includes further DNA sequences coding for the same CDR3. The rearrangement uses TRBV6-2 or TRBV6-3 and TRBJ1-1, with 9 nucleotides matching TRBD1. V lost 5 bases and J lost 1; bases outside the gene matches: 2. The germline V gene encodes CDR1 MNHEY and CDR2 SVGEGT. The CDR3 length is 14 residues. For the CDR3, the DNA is TGTGCCAGCAGTCGGACAGGGGAGAACACTGAAGCTTTCTTT. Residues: CASSRTGENTEAFF.

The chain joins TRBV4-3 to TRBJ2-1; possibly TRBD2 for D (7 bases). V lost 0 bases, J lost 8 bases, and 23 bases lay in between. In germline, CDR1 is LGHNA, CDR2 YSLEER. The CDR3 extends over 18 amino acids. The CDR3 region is CASSQDLLRTGGGDEQFF. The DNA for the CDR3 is TGCGCCAGCAGCCAAGACCTCCTCCGGACGGGGGGCGGGGATGAGCAGTTCTTC.

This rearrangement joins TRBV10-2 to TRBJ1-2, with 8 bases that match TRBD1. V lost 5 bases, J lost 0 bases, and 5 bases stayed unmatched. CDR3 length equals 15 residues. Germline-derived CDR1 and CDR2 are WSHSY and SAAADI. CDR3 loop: CASSLRTGPNYGYTF. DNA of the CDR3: TGCGCCAGCAGTCTTCGGACAGGGCCTAACTATGGCTACACCTTC.

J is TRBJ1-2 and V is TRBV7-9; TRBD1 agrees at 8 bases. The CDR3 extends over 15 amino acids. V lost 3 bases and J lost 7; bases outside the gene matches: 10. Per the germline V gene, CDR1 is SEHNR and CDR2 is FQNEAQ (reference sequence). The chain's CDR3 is CASSFKNRGAGGYTF. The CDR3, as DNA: TGTGCCAGCAGCTTCAAAAACAGGGGGGCTGGTGGCTACACCTTC. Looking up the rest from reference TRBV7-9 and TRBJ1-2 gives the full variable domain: DTGVSQNPRHKITKRGQNVTFRCDPISEHNRLYWYRQTLGQGPEFLTYFQNEAQLEKSRLLSDRFSAERPKGSFSTLEIQRTEQGDSAMYLCASSFKNRGAGGYTFGSGTRLTVV.

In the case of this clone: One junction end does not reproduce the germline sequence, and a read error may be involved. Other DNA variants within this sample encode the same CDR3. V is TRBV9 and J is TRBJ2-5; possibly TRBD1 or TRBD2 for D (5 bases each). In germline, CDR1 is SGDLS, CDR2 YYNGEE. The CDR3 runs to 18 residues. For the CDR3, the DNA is TGCGCCAGCAGCCTTAATCCCCGGGGTGGGGCGAGCAGGGAGACCCAGTACTTC. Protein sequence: CASSLNPRGGASRETQYF.

CDR3 residues: CASSLGRISSTDTQYF. CDR3 nucleotides: TGTGCCAGCAGCTTAGGTCGGATATCTAGCACAGATACGCAGTATTTT. The rearrangement uses TRBV7-2 and TRBJ2-3; D is unclear. Trimming took off 1 base at V and 0 bases at J, with 11 bases between the two ends. The CDR3 sequence is 16 residues long. Germline CDR1 and CDR2: SGHTA and FQGNSA.

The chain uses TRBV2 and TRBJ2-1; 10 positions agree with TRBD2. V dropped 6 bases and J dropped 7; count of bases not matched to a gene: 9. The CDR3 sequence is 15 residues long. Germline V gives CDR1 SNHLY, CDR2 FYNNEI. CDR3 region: CASRGGTSVTNEQFF. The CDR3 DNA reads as TGTGCCAGCAGAGGGGGGACTAGCGTTACGAATGAGCAGTTCTTC.

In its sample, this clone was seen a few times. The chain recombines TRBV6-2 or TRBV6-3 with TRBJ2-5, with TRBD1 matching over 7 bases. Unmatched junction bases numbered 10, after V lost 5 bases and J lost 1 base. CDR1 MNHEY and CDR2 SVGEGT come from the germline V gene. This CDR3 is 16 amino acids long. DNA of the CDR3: TGTGCCAGCAGTCCCCGATCTCGGACAGGCCAAGAGACCCAGTACTTC. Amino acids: CASSPRSRTGQETQYF.

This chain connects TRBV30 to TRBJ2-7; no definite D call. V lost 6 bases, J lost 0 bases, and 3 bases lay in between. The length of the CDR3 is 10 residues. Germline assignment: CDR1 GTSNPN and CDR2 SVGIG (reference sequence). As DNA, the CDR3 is TGTGCCTGCGGCTCCTACGAGCAGTACTTC. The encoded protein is CACGSYEQYF. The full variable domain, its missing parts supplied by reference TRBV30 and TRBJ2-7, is SQTIHQWPATLVQPVGSPLSLECTVEGTSNPNLYWYRQAAGRGLQLLFYSVGIGQISSEVPQNLSASRPQDRQFILSSKKLLLSDSGFYLCACGSYEQYFGPGTRLTVT.

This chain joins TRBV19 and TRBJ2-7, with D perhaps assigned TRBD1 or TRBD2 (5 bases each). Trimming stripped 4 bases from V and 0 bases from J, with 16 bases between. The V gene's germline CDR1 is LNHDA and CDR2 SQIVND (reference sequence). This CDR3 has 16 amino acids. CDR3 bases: TGTGCCAGTAGTAAGGGTCGGGGCGGCAACTCCTACGAGCAGTACTTC. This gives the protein CASSKGRGGNSYEQYF.

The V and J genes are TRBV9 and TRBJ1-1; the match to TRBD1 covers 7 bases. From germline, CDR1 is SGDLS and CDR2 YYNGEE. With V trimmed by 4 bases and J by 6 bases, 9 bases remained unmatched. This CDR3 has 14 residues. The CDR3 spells CASSLRDRVSEAFF. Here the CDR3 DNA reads TGTGCCAGCAGCCTCAGAGACAGGGTCTCTGAAGCTTTCTTT.

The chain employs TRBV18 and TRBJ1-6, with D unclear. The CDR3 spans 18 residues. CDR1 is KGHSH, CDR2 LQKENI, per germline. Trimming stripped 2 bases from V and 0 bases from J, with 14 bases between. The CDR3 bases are TGTGCCAGCTCACCATCTCTGGTCGGGAGCTCCTATAATTCACCCCTCCACTTT. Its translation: CASSPSLVGSSYNSPLHF.

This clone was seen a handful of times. This CDR3 reads CASSLVASGLQETQYF. For the CDR3, the DNA is TGCGCCAGCAGCTTGGTTGCTAGCGGGCTCCAAGAGACCCAGTACTTC. The chain uses TRBV5-1 and TRBJ2-5; 8 nucleotides align to TRBD2. The CDR3 has 16 residues. The V gene end was trimmed by 0 bases and the J gene end by 1 base; junction bases not matched to a gene: 5. Germline V gives CDR1 SGHRS, CDR2 YFSETQ. The whole variable domain, filled in from reference TRBV5-1 and TRBJ2-5, reads KAGVTQTPRYLIKTRGQQVTLSCSPISGHRSVSWYQQTPGQGLQFLFEYFSETQRNKGNFPGRFSGRQFSNSRSEMNVSTLELGDSALYLCASSLVASGLQETQYFGPGTRLLVL.

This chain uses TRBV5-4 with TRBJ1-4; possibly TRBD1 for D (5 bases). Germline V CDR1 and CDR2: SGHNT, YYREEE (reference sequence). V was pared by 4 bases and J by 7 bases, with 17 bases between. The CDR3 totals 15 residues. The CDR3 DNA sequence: TGTGCCAGCAGCCGAGAGGGTGTAGGGGCTGAAAAACTGTTTTTT. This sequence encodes CASSREGVGAEKLFF.

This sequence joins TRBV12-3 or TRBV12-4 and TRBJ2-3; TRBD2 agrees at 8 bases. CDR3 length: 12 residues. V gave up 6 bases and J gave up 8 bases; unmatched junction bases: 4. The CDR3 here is CASSGGGVTQYF. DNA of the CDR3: TGTGCCAGCAGCGGGGGGGGAGTTACGCAGTATTTT.

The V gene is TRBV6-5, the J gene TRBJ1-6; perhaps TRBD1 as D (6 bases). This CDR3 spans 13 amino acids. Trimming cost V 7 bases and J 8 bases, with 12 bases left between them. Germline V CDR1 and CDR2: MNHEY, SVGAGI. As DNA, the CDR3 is TGTGCCAGCAAGGGGGGGGCTCATTCACCCCTCCACTTT. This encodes CASKGGAHSPLHF.

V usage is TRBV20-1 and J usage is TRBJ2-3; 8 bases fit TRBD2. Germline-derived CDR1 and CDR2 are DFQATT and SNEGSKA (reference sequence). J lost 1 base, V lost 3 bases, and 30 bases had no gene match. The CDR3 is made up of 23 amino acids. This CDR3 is CSASGGGGLVAGYSARRTDTQYF. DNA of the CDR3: TGCAGTGCTAGTGGAGGGGGAGGACTAGTAGCGGGGTATTCGGCACGTCGCACAGATACGCAGTATTTT.